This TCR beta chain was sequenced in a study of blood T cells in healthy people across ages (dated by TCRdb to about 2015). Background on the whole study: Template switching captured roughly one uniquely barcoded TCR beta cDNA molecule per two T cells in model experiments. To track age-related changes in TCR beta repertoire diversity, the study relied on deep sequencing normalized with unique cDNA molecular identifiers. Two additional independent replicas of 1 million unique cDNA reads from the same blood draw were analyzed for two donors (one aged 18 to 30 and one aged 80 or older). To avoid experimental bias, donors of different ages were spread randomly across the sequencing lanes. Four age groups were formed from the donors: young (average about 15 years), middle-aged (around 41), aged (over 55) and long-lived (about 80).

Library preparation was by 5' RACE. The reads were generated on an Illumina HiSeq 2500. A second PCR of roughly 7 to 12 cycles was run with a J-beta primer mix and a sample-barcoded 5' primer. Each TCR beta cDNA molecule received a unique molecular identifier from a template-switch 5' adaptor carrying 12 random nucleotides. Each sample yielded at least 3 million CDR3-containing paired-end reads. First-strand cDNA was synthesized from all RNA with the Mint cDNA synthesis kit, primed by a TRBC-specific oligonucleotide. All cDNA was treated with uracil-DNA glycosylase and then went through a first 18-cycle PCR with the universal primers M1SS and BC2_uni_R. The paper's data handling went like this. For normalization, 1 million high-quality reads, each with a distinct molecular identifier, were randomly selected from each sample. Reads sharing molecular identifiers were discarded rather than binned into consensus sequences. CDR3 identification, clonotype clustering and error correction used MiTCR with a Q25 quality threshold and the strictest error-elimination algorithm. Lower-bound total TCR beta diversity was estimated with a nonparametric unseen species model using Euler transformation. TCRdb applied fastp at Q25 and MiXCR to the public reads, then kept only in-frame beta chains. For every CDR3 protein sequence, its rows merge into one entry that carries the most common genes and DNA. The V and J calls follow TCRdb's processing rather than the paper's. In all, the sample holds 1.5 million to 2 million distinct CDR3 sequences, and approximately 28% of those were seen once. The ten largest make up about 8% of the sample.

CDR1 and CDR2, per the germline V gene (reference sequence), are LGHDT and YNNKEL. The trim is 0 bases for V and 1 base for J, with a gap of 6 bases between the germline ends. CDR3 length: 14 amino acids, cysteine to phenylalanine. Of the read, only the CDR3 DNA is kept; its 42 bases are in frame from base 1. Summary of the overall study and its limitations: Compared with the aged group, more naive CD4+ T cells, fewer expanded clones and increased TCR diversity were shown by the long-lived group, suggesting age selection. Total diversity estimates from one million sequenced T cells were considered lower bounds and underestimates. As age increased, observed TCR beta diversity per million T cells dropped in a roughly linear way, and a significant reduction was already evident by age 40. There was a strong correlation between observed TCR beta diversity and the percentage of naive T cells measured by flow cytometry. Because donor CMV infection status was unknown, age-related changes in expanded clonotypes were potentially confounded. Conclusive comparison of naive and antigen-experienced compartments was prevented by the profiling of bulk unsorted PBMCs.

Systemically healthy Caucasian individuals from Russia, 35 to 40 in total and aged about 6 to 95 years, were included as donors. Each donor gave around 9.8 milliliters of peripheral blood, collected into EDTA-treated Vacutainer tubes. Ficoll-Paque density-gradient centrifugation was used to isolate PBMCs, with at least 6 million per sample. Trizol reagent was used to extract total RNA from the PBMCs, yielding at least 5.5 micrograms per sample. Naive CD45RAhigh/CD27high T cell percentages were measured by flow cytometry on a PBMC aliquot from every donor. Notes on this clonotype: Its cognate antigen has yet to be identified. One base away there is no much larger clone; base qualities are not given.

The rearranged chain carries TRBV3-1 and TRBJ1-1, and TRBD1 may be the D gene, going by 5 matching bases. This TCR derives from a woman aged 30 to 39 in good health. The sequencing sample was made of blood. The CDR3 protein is CASSQDGQNTEAFF. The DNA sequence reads TGTGCCAGCAGCCAAGACGGACAGAACACTGAAGCTTTCTTT.